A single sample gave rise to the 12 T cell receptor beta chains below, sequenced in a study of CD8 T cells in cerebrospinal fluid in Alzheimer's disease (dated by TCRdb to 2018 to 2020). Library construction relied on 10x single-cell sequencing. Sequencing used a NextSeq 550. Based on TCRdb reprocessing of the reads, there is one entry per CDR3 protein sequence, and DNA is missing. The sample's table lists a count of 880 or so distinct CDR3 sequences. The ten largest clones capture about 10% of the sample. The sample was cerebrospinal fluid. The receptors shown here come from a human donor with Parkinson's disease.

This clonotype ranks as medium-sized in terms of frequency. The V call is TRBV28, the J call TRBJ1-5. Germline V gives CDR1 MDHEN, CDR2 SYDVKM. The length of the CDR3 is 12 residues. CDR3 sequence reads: CASSTVSQPQHF. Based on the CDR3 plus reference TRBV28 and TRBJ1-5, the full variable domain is DVKVTQSSRYLVKRTGEKVFLECVQDMDHENMFWYRQDPGLGLRLIYFSYDVKMKEKGDIPEGYSVSREKKERFSLILESASTNQTSMYLCASSTVSQPQHFGDGTRLSIL.

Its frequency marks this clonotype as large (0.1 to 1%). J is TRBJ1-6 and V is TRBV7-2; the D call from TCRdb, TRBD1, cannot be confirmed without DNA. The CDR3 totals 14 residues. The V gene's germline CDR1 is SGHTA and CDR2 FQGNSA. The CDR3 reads CASSPRDRGSALHF.

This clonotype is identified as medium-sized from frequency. CDR3 region: CASSLAGEVVEQFF. The genes are TRBV11-1 and TRBJ2-1. Germline CDR1 SGHAT, CDR2 FQDESV (reference sequence). The CDR3 covers 14 residues.

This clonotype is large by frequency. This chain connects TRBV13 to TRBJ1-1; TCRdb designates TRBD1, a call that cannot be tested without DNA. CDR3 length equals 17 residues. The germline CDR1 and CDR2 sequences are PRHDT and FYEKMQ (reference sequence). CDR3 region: CASSFGPARTGNTEAFF.

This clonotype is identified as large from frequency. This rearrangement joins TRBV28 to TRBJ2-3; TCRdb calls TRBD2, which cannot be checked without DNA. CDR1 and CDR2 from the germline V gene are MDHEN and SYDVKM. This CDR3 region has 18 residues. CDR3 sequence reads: CASSVVSLAGGPPYTQYF.

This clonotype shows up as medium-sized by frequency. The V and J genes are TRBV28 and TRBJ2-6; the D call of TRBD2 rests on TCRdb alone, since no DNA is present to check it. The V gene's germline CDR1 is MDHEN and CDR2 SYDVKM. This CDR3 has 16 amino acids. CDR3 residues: CASSLAGASGANVLTF.

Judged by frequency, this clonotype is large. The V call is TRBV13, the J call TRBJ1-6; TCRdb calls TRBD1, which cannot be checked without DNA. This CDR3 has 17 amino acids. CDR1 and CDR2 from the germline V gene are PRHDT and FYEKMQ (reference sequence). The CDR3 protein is CASSSLMDAGQGSPLHF.

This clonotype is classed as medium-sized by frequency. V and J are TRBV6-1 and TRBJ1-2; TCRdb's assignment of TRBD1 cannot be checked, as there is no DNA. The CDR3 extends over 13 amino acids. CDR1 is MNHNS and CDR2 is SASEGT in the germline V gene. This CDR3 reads CASSEVPGGGYTF.

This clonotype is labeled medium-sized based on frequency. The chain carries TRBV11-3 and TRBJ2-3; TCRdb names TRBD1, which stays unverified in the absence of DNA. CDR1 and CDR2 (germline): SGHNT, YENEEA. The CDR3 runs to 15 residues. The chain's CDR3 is CASSLARGRTDTQYF.

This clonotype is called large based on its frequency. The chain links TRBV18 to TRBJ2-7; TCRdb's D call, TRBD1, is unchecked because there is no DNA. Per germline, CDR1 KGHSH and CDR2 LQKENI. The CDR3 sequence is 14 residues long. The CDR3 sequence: CASSLSRDLVEVYF.

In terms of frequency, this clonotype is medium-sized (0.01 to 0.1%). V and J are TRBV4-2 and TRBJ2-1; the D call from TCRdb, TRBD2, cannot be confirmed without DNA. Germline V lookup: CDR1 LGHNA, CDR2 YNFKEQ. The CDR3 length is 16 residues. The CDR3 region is CASSQELSGGAVGQFF.

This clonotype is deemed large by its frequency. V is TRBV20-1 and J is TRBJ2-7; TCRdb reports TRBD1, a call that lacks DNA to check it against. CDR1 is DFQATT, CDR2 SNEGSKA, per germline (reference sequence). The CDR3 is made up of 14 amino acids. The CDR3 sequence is CSARDMDSPYEQYF.